These 8 T cell receptor beta chains were sequenced from one sample in a study of blood T cell repertoires in COVID-19. Assay used: immunoSEQ multiplex PCR; TCRdb lists only in-frame clones, some missing. The profile shows over 200,000 clones, 75% to 90% of them singletons. Sequencing used peripheral blood. These receptor sequences come from a human donor in a cohort sampled during active COVID-19.

The chain is built from TRBV27 and TRBJ2-7; D is ambiguous. This CDR3 has 12 amino acids. Germline V gives CDR1 MNHEY, CDR2 SMNVEV (reference sequence). Trimming left V 5 bases short and J 2 bases short, with 7 bases between. The CDR3 loop is CASSRSAYEQYF. In nucleotides, the CDR3 is TGTGCCAGCAGTCGCAGCGCCTACGAGCAGTACTTC.

The CDR3 protein is CASSESGTGSSPLHF. In nucleotides, the CDR3 is TGTGCCAGCAGCGAATCCGGGACAGGGAGTTCACCCCTCCACTTT. The chain is built from TRBV9 and TRBJ1-6; 9 nucleotides line up with TRBD1. The CDR3 extends over 15 amino acids. V shed 3 bases, J shed 9 bases, and the junction held 7 bases outside the gene matches. Germline CDR1 reads SGDLS; CDR2 reads YYNGEE. The whole variable domain, remainder taken from reference TRBV9 and TRBJ1-6, is DSGVTQTPKHLITATGQRVTLRCSPRSGDLSVYWYQQSLDQGLQFLIQYYNGEERAKGNILERFSAQQFPDLHSELNLSSLELGDSALYFCASSESGTGSSPLHFGNGTRLTVT.

The chain uses TRBV5-1 and TRBJ1-1, with D maybe TRBD1 (5 bases). Trimming left V 4 bases short and J 2 bases short, with 18 bases between. The germline V gene has CDR1 SGHRS and CDR2 YFSETQ. This CDR3 contains 16 residues. CDR3 bases: TGCGCCAGCAGCAACAAGGGAGGAGGGGTTAACACTGAAGCTTTCTTT. Translation gives CASSNKGGGVNTEAFF.

The chain is built from TRBV3-1 (or the pseudogene TRBV3-2) and TRBJ2-7, with 12 positions matching TRBD2. V shed 4 bases and J 0 bases; nucleotides not matched to a gene: 7. The germline gives CDR1 LGHDT, CDR2 YNNKEL (reference sequence). The CDR3 consists of 17 residues. CDR3 bases: TGTGCCAGCAGCCGTCGGACTAGCGGGACGAGCTCCTACGAGCAGTACTTC. Translating gives CASSRRTSGTSSYEQYF.

The chain uses TRBV6-6 and TRBJ2-2; D is unresolved. In germline, CDR1 is MNHNY, CDR2 SVGAGI (reference sequence). The CDR3 sequence is 15 residues long. The V gene lost 0 bases and the J gene lost 7 bases, with 12 bases spanning the gap. CDR3 sequence reads: CASSYSDHGFGELFF. The CDR3 DNA follows: TGTGCCAGCAGTTACTCTGACCACGGGTTCGGGGAGCTGTTTTTT.

On this clone itself: Other DNA sequences in this specimen translate into the identical CDR3. The rearrangement links TRBV11-2 to TRBJ2-7; 10 bases are a match to TRBD1. Losses at the gene ends were 5 bases for V and 4 bases for J; bases not matched to a gene: 5. The CDR3 contains 14 residues. Germline V gene sequence: CDR1 SGHAT, CDR2 FQNNGV. This chain's CDR3 is CASSRDRGSYEQYF. In nucleotides, the CDR3 is TGTGCCAGCAGCCGGGACAGGGGAAGTTACGAGCAGTACTTC. Complete variable domain (other parts from reference TRBV11-2 and TRBJ2-7): EAGVAQSPRYKIIEKRQSVAFWCNPISGHATLYWYQQILGQGPKLLIQFQNNGVVDDSQLPKDRFSAERLKGVDSTLKIQPAKLEDSAVYLCASSRDRGSYEQYFGPGTRLTVT.

The CDR3 DNA is TGTGCCAGCAGCTTAGTGACTACCGTGAGCTCCTACAATGAGCAGTTCTTC. Translating gives CASSLVTTVSSYNEQFF. The chain joins TRBV13 to TRBJ2-1, with D perhaps TRBD2 (5 bases). Germline CDR1 and CDR2: PRHDT and FYEKMQ (reference sequence). The CDR3 length is 17 residues. The germline V and J ends were trimmed by 1 base and 0 bases, with 13 bases remaining between them.

At least ten counts were recorded for this clone. The rearrangement links TRBV4-3 to TRBJ2-7; the D gene is possibly TRBD1 (5 bases). V lost 0 bases to trimming and J lost 4 bases, with 13 bases between them. Germline V gene data show CDR1 as LGHNA and CDR2 as YSLEER. The length of the CDR3 is 15 residues. DNA for the CDR3: TGCGCCAGCAGCCAAGATATGGGTAAGGGGTACGAGCAGTACTTC. This gives the protein CASSQDMGKGYEQYF.